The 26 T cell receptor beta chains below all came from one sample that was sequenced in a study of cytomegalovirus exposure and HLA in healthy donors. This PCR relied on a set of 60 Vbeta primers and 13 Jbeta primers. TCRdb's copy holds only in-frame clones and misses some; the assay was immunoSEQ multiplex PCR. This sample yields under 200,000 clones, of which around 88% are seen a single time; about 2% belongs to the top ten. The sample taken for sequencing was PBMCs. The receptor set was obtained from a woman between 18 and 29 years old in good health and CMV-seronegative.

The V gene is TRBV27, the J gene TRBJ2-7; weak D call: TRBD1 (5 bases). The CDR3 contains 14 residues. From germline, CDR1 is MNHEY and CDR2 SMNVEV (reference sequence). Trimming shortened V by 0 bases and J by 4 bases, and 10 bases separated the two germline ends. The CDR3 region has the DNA TGTGCCAGCAGTTTATCGGCTGCAGGGTACGAGCAGTACTTC. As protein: CASSLSAAGYEQYF.

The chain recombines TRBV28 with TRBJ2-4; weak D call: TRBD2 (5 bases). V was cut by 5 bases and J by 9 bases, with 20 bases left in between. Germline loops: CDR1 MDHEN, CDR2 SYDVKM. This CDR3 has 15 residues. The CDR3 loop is CASSLSGVGAVIQYF. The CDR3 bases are TGTGCCAGCAGTCTCTCTGGGGTCGGAGCGGTCATTCAGTACTTC.

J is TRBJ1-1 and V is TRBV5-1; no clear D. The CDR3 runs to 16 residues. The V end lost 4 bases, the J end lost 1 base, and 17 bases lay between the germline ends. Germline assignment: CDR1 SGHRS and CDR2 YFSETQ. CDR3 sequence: CASSITETLRNTEAFF. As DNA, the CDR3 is TGCGCCAGCAGCATAACAGAGACCCTACGGAACACTGAAGCTTTCTTT.

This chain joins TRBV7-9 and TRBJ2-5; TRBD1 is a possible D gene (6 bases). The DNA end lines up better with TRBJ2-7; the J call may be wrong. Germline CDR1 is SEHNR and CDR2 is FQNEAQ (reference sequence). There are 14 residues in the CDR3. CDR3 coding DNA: TGTGCCAGCAGCTTAGTTTACAGGGACCACGAGCAGTACTTC. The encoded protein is CASSLVYRDHEQYF.

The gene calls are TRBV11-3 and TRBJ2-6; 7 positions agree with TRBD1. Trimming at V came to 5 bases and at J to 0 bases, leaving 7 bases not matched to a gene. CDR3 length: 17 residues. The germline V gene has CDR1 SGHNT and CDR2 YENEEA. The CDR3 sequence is CASSPEQGTSGANVLTF. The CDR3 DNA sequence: TGTGCCAGCAGCCCAGAACAGGGGACCTCTGGGGCCAACGTCCTGACTTTC.

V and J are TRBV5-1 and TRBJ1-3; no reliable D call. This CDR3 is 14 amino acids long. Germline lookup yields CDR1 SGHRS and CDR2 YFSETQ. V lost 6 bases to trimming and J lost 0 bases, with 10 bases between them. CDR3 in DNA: TGCGCCAGCAACCGGGATGGCTCTGGAAACACCATATATTTT. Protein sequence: CASNRDGSGNTIYF.

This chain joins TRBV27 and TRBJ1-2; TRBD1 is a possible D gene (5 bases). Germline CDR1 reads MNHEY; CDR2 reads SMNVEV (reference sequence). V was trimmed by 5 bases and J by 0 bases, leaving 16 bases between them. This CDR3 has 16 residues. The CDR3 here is CASSSYYRSSNYGYTF. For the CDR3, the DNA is TGTGCCAGCAGTAGCTATTACAGGTCTTCTAACTATGGCTACACCTTC.

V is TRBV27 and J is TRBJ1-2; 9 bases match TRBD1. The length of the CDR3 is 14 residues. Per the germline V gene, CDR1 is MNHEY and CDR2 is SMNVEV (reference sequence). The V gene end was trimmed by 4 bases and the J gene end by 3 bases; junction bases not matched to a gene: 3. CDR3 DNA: TGTGCCAGCAGTTCGGGACAGGGTCACTATGGCTACACCTTC. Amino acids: CASSSGQGHYGYTF.

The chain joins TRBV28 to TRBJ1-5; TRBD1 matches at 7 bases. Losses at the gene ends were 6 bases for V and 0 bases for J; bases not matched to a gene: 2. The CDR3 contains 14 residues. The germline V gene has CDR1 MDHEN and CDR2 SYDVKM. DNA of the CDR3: TGTGCCAGCAGCCGGGACAGTAGCAATCAGCCCCAGCATTTT. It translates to CASSRDSSNQPQHF.

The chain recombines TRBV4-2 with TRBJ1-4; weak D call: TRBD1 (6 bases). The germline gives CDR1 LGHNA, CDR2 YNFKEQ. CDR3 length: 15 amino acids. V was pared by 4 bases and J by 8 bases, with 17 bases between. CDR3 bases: TGTGCCAGCAGCCCCAAGATCGGGGGGCGGGAAAAACTGTTTTTT. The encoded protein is CASSPKIGGREKLFF.

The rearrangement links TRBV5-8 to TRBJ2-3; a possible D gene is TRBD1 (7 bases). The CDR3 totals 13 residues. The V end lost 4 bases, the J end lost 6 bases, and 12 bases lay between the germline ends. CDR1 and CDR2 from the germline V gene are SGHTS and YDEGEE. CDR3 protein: CASSTPGGDTQYF. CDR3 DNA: TGTGCCAGCAGCACGCCAGGGGGGGATACGCAGTATTTT.

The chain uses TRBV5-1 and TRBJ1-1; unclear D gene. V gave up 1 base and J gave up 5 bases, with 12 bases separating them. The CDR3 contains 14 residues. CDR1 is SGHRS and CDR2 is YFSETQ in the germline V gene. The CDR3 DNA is TGCGCCAGCAGCTTGCCGATGGAGGGTACTGAAGCTTTCTTT. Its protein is CASSLPMEGTEAFF.

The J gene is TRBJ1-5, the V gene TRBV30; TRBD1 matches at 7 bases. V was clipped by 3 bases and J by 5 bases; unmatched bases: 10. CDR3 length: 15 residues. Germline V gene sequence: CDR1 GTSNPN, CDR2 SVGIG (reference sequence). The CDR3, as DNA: TGTGCCTGGAGCCAGACTCGACAGGGCCATCAGCCCCAGCATTTT. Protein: CAWSQTRQGHQPQHF.

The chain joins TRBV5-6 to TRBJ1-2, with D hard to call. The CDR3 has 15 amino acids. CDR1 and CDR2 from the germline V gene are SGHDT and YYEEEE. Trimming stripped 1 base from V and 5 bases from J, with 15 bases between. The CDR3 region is CASSLSFLTYYGYTF. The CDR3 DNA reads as TGTGCCAGCAGCTTGAGCTTTCTTACCTATTATGGCTACACCTTC. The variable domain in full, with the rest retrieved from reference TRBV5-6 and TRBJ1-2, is DAGVTQSPTHLIKTRGQQVTLRCSPKSGHDTVSWYQQALGQGPQFIFQYYEEEERQRGNFPDRFSGHQFPNYSSELNVNALLLGDSALYLCASSLSFLTYYGYTFGSGTRLTVV.

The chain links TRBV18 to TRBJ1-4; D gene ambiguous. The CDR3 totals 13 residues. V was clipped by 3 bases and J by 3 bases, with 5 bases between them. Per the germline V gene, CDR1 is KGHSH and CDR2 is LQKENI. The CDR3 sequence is CASSPTPNEKLFF. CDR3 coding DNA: TGTGCCAGCTCACCCACACCTAATGAAAAACTGTTTTTT.

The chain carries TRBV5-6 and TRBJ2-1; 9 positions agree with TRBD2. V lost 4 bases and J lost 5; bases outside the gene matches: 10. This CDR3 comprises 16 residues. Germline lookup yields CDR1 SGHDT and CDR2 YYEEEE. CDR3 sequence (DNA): TGTGCCAGCAGCGCCCGGACTAGCGCCGTCCACAATGAGCAGTTCTTC. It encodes CASSARTSAVHNEQFF.

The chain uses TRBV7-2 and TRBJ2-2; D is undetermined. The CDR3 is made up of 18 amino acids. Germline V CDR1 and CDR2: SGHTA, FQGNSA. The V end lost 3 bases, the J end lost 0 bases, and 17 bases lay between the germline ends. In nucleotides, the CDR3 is TGTGCCAGCAGCTTTAGAGGCACTTTATACGCGAACACCGGGGAGCTGTTTTTT. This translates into CASSFRGTLYANTGELFF.

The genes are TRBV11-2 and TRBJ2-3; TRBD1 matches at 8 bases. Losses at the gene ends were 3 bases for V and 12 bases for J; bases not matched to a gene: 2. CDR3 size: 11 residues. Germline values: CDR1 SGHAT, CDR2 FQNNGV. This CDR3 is CASSLAGGQYF. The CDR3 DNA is TGTGCCAGCAGCTTGGCAGGGGGCCAGTATTTT.

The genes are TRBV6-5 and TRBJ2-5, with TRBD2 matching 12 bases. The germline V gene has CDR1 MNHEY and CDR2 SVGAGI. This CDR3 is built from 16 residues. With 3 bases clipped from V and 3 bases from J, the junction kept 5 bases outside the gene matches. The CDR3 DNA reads TGTGCCAGCAGTTATTGGCTAGCGGGGGGGAAAGAGACCCAGTACTTC. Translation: CASSYWLAGGKETQYF.

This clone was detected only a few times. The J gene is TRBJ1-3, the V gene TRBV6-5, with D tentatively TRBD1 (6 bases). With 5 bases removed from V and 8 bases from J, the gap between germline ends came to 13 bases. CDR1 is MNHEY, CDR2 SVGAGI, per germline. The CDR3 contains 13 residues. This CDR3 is CASSDMSGDTIYF. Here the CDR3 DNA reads TGTGCCAGCAGTGACATGTCAGGGGACACCATATATTTT.

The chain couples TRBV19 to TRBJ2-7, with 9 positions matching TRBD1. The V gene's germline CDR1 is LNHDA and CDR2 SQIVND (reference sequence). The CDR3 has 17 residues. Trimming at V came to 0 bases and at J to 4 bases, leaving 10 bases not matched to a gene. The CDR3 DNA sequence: TGTGCCAGTAGTATAGATCCATCCGGGACAGGGAAGTACGAGCAGTACTTC. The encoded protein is CASSIDPSGTGKYEQYF.

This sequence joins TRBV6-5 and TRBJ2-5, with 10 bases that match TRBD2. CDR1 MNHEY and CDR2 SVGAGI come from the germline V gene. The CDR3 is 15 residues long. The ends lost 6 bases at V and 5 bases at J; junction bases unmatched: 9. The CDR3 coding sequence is TGTGCCAGCAGAGGATTAGCGGGAGGATGGGAGACCCAGTACTTC. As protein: CASRGLAGGWETQYF.

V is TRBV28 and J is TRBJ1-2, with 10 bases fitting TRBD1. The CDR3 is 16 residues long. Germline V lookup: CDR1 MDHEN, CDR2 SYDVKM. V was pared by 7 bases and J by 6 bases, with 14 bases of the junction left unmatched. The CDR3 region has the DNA TGTGCCAGCACCCAATCCCCCGGGACAGGGGAGGATGGCTACACCTTC. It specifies CASTQSPGTGEDGYTF.

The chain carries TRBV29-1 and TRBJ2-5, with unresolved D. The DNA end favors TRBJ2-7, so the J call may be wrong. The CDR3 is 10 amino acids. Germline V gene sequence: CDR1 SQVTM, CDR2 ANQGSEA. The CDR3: CSVVGYEQYF. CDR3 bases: TGCAGCGTTGTGGGCTACGAGCAGTACTTC.

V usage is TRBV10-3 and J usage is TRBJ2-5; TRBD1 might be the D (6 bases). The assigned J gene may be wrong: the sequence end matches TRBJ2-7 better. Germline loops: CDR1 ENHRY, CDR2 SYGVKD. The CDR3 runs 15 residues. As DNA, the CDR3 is TGTGCCATCAGTGACGTGGACAGTGGGAAATACGAGCAGTACTTC. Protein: CAISDVDSGKYEQYF.

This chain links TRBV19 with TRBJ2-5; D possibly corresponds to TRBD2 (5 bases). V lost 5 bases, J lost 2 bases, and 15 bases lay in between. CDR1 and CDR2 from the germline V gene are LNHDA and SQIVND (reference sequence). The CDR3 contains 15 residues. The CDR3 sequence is CASSRWETLQETQYF. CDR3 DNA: TGTGCCAGTAGTCGGTGGGAGACCCTACAAGAGACCCAGTACTTC.